Presented here are 6 T cell receptor beta chains from one specimen sequenced in a study of blood T cells in healthy people across ages. Together with a sample-barcoded 5' primer, a J-beta primer mix was included in a second PCR lasting about 7 to 12 cycles. TCRdb called the 5' RACE reads again in MiXCR, with one record for every CDR3 protein. The sample includes over a million distinct CDR3 sequences, around 39% of them seen just once. The sample comprised blood. All receptors derive from a woman younger than 35 in good health.

This clonotype has just a few counts. V is TRBV29-1 and J is TRBJ2-7; D is possibly TRBD2 (6 bases). This CDR3 is built from 14 residues. Germline V gene sequence: CDR1 SQVTM, CDR2 ANQGSEA. V was cut by 5 bases and J by 1 base, with 15 bases left in between. CDR3 loop: CSVPRGASSYEQYF. CDR3 coding DNA: TGCAGCGTTCCGCGGGGCGCGTCTTCCTACGAGCAGTACTTC.

The rearrangement joins TRBV29-1 to TRBJ2-7, with a possible D match to TRBD1 (5 bases). Trimming removed 6 bases at V and 0 bases at J, with 12 bases between. This CDR3 has 13 residues. Germline V gene data show CDR1 as SQVTM and CDR2 as ANQGSEA. The CDR3, as DNA: TGCAGCGTCCACGACAGCACCTCCTACGAGCAGTACTTC. It yields the protein CSVHDSTSYEQYF.

The chain couples TRBV28 to TRBJ2-7; TRBD2 is a possible D gene (6 bases). V shed 6 bases and J shed 9 bases, with 18 bases lying between them. The CDR3 is 13 residues long. Germline V lookup: CDR1 MDHEN, CDR2 SYDVKM. The CDR3 sequence: CASRGSGDDGQYF. As DNA, the CDR3 is TGTGCCAGCAGGGGGTCGGGAGATGATGGGCAGTACTTC.

The chain employs TRBV2 and TRBJ2-5; TRBD2 is a possible D gene (6 bases). The J call may not be correct, given that the DNA end is closer to TRBJ2-7. This CDR3 contains 15 residues. CDR1 and CDR2 (germline): SNHLY, FYNNEI. This chain's CDR3 is CASSELTGVRDEQYF. The CDR3 region has the DNA TGTGCCAGCAGTGAATTAACGGGAGTAAGAGACGAGCAGTACTTC.

This chain joins TRBV7-2 and TRBJ2-1; 9 nucleotides match TRBD2. Germline CDR1 SGHTA, CDR2 FQGNSA. The CDR3 spans 17 residues. V lost 5 bases to trimming and J lost 6 bases; unmatched junction nucleotides: 14. CDR3 nucleotide sequence: TGTGCCAGCAGCCCGAAAGGGATAGCGGGAGCTCCCAATGAGCAGTTCTTC. It specifies CASSPKGIAGAPNEQFF.

This chain uses TRBV15 with TRBJ1-2; 12 nucleotides agree with TRBD1. After removal of 1 base from V and 3 bases from J, the junction contained 3 bases not matched to a gene. The CDR3 totals 16 residues. Germline V gene data show CDR1 as LNHNV and CDR2 as YYDKDF (reference sequence). This chain's CDR3 is CATSRGGTGGYYGYTF. CDR3 nucleotide sequence: TGTGCCACCAGCAGAGGAGGGACAGGGGGCTACTATGGCTACACCTTC.